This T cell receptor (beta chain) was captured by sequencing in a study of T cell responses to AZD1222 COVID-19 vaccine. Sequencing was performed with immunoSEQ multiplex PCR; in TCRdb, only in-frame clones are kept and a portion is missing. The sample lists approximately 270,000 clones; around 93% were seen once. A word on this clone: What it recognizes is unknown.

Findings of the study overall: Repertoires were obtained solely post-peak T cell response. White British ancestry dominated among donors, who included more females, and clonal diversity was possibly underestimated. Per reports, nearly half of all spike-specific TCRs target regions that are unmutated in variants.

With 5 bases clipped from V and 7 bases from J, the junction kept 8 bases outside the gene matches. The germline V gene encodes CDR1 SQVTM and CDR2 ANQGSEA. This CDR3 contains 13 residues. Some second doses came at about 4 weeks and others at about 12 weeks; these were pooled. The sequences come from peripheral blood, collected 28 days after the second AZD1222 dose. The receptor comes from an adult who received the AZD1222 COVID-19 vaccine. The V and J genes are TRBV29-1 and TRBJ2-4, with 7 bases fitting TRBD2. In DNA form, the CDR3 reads TGCAGCGTTAGGCCCGCGGGGGAGAACATTCAGTACTTC. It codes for CSVRPAGENIQYF.